These T cell receptor beta chains were read from a single sample in a study of OX40 agonist ivuxolimab in advanced cancers. TCRdb keeps only in-frame clones here, not all; method: immunoSEQ multiplex PCR. The sample consists of about 58,000 clones, 85% to 90% of them appearing once. Sequenced here: CD4+ or CD8+ T cells sorted from blood, sampled in a trial of the OX40 agonist ivuxolimab. These receptors came from an adult with an advanced solid tumor such as melanoma, head and neck, liver or kidney cancer. Both conserved end residues are part of each CDR3. The D gene is left open where the match is weak. A row's size may be missing; if present it is once, few, many or a size class.

J gene,CDR3 length,D gene,V gene,clone size,CDR3 DNA,CDR3 protein
TRBJ1-2,15,TRBD1,TRBV19,.,TGTGCCAGTAGTATAAAAGGACAGGGAGGAAATGGCTACACCTTC,CASSIKGQGGNGYTF
TRBJ2-7,18,.,TRBV5-1,.,TGCGCCAGCAGCCGAGGCCTTATGACTCCGGGACAATTCTACGAGCAGTACTTC,CASSRGLMTPGQFYEQYF
TRBJ2-5,15,.,TRBV5-1,.,TGCGCCAGCAGCTTGGCACCGGGGGCCCAAGAGACCCAGTACTTC,CASSLAPGAQETQYF
TRBJ2-7,15,.,TRBV18,once,TGTGCCAGCTCATACGCCACAGGGACCAACTACGAGCAGTACTTC,CASSYATGTNYEQYF
TRBJ2-7,15,TRBD2,TRBV5-1,.,TGCGCCAGCAGCTTGGAACTAGCGGGGACCTACGAGCAGTACTTC,CASSLELAGTYEQYF
TRBJ1-2,13,.,TRBV7-2,once,TGTGCCAGCAGCTTCGCGGGGAACTATGGCTACACCTTC,CASSFAGNYGYTF
TRBJ2-3,13,.,TRBV5-1,.,TGCGCCAGCAGCTTCACAGACACAGATACGCAGTATTTT,CASSFTDTDTQYF
TRBJ1-1,16,.,TRBV5-1,.,TGCGCCAGCAGCTTGGAACCAGGGTTCGGGAACACTGAAGCTTTCTTT,CASSLEPGFGNTEAFF
TRBJ2-5,17,.,TRBV6-1,.,TGTGCCAGCAGTGAAGGGTCCCTGCAGACTTTCCAAGAGACCCAGTACTTC,CASSEGSLQTFQETQYF
TRBJ1-1,14,.,TRBV6-5,few,TGTGCCAGCAGCCGCTTTTTGACAGACACTGAAGCTTTCTTT,CASSRFLTDTEAFF
TRBJ1-5,13,TRBD1,TRBV7-6,.,TGTGCCAGCAGCGCAAACAGGGGACAGCCCCAGCATTTT,CASSANRGQPQHF
TRBJ2-5,12,.,TRBV7-9,.,TGTGCCAGCAGCCCATCCCAAGAGACCCAGTACTTC,CASSPSQETQYF
TRBJ1-2,13,TRBD1,TRBV7-9,.,TGTGCCAGCAGCTTAGCACAGGGGAATGGCTACACCTTC,CASSLAQGNGYTF
TRBJ1-4,15,.,TRBV7-6,.,TGTGCCAGCAGACCCCTAGGGGTTGCCCCCGAAAAACTGTTTTTT,CASRPLGVAPEKLFF
TRBJ1-3,16,.,TRBV4-1,.,TGCGCCAGCAGCCGCGGGCAGGGAGGCTCTGGAAACACCATATATTTT,CASSRGQGGSGNTIYF
TRBJ1-1,15,TRBD1,TRBV6-5,.,TGTGCCAGCAGTCATAACCGGGACAGGAACACTGAAGCTTTCTTT,CASSHNRDRNTEAFF
TRBJ1-2,12,.,TRBV15,.,TGTGCCACCGCCACGGCCCTCCAGGGCTACACCTTC,CATATALQGYTF
TRBJ1-5,16,.,TRBV11-3,.,TGTGCCAGCAGCTTAGCAAGGAGGGGTCGGAATCAGCCCCAGCATTTT,CASSLARRGRNQPQHF
TRBJ2-6,15,.,TRBV7-3,.,TGTGCCAGCAGCTTATTCTCCTCTGGGGCCAACGTCCTGACTTTC,CASSLFSSGANVLTF
TRBJ2-3,14,TRBD1,TRBV5-1,.,TGCGCCAGCAGCCCAGGGGGCGCCGCAGATACGCAGTATTTT,CASSPGGAADTQYF
TRBJ2-1,16,TRBD2,TRBV5-1,once,TGCGCCAGCAGCCCACAGGCGGGGGGCAGGAACAATGAGCAGTTCTTC,CASSPQAGGRNNEQFF
TRBJ1-2,11,.,TRBV19,few,TGTGCCAGTCGCCTTAACTATGGCTACACCTTC,CASRLNYGYTF